This entry is about one T cell receptor (beta chain). Its antigen is unknown. The data are from a study of cytomegalovirus exposure and HLA in healthy donors. Whole-study results and caveats: Within an earlier analysis, most TCR beta V segments proved productive either about 87% or about 30% of the time.

PCR involved 60 Vbeta and 13 Jbeta primers. TCRdb's copy holds only in-frame clones and misses some; the assay was immunoSEQ multiplex PCR. The repertoire holds 170,000 or so clones, approximately 88% seen once, with roughly 0.38% in the top ten. The receptor comes from a boy under 10 years old in good health and CMV-seronegative. Sequenced sample: PBMCs.

The CDR3, as DNA: TGCAGCGTTGATGGGGTTCCAGACAGCCTCCAAGAGACCCAGTACTTC. Amino acids: CSVDGVPDSLQETQYF. The rearrangement links TRBV29-1 to TRBJ2-5; D might be TRBD1 (5 bases). The CDR3 totals 16 residues. Germline V gene sequence: CDR1 SQVTM, CDR2 ANQGSEA. V lost 3 bases to trimming and J lost 1 base, with 18 bases between them.